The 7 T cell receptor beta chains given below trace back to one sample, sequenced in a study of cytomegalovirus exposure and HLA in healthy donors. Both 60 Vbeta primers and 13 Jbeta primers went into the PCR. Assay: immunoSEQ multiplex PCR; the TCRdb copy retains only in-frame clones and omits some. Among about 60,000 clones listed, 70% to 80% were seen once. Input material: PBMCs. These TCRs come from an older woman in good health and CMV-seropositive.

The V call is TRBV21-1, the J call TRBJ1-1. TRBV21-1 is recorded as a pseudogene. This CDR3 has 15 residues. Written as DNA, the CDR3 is TGTGCCAGCAGCCCCCGGCGGGGGAGGGGCACTGAAGCTTTCTTT. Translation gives CASSPRRGRGTEAFF.

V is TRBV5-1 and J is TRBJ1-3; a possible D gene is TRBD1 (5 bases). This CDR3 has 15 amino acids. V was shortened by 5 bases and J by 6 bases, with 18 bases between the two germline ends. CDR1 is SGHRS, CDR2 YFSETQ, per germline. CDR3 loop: CASRSSPPDTNTIYF. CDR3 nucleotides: TGCGCCAGCAGGTCTTCGCCACCGGACACAAACACCATATATTTT.

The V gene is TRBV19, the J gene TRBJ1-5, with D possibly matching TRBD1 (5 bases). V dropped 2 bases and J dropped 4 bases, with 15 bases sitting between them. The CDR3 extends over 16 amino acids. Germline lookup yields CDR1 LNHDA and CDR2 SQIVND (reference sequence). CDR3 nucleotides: TGTGCCAGTAGTATAATTTCGGGTCAGGGAAATCAGCCCCAGCATTTT. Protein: CASSIISGQGNQPQHF.

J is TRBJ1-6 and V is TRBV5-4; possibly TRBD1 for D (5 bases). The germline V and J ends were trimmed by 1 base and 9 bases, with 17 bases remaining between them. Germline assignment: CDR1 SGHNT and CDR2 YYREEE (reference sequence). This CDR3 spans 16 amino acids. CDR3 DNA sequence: TGTGCCAGCAGCTTGATGGCAGGGCCAGTTCCTTCACCCCTCCACTTT. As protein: CASSLMAGPVPSPLHF.

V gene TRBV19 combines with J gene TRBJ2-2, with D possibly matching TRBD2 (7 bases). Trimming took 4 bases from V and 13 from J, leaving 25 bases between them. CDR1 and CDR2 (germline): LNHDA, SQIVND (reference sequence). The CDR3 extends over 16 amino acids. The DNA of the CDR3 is TGTGCCAGTAGTACCACTGGGGGGGGCACAAGATCGGGGCTGTTTTTT. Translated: CASSTTGGGTRSGLFF.

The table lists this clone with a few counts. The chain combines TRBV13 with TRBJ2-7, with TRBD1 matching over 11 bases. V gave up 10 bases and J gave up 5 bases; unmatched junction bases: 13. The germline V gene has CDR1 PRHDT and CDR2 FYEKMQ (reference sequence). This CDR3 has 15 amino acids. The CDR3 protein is CAISESMDRGHEQYF. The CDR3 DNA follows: TGTGCCATCAGTGAGTCGATGGACAGGGGGCACGAGCAGTACTTC.

The CDR3 reads CASSEGSGGAADTQYF. CDR3 DNA: TGTGCCAGCAGTGAAGGTAGCGGGGGGGCGGCAGATACGCAGTATTTT. The gene calls are TRBV6-1 and TRBJ2-3; 11 nucleotides align to TRBD2. Trimming at V came to 1 base and at J to 4 bases, leaving 4 bases not matched to a gene. CDR3 length: 16 amino acids. Germline V gives CDR1 MNHNS, CDR2 SASEGT.